This T cell receptor (beta chain) was sequenced in a study of Ad26.COV2.S vaccination and SARS-CoV-2 variants. Study context: Administration of Ad26.COV2.S was intramuscular, either once or twice 56 days apart. Overall study findings and caveats: Vaccinated individuals (as opposed to placebo recipients) had higher spike-specific TCR breadth. Post-vaccination spike-specific CD8+ and CD4+ T cell responses reportedly had substantial breadth.

The repertoire was sequenced with immunoSEQ multiplex PCR; TCRdb's copy has only in-frame clones and lacks some. The top ten hold 12% of the sample, which has 400,000 to 450,000 clones, around 90% seen once. About this clone: The antigen is undetermined.

As for treatment: 19 received Ad26.COV2.S at low or high dose, single or two shots; roughly five received placebo; per-sample allocation not given. Sample collection was performed on day 63 after the first vaccine or placebo injection. In Boston, the donor was an adult between 18-55 years of age. The clonotype was recovered from a person aged 18-65 years who received the Ad26.COV2.S COVID-19 vaccine or a placebo. The sequencing here drew on peripheral blood, taken in a trial of Ad26.COV2.S vaccine versus placebo.

CDR3 bases: TGTGCCAGCAAGGAGCGGGATTTGCAAGAGACCCAGTACTTC. This sequence encodes CASKERDLQETQYF. The J gene is TRBJ2-5, the V gene TRBV25-1; 7 bases match TRBD2. Germline-derived CDR1 and CDR2 are MGHDK and SYGVNS. Trimming cost V 7 bases and J 2 bases; bases outside gene matches: 7. The CDR3 has 14 residues.